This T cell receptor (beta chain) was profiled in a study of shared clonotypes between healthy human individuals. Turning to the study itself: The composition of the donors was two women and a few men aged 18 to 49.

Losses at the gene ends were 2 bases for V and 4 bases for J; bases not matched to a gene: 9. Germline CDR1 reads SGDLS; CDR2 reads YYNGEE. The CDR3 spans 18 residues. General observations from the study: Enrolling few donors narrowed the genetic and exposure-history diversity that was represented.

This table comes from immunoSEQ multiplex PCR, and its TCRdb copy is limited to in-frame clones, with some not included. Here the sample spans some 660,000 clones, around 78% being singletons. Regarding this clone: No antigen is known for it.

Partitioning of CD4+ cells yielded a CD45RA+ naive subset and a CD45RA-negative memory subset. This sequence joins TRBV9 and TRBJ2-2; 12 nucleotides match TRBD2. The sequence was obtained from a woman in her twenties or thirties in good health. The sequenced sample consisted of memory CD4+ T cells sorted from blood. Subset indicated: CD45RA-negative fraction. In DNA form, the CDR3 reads TGTGCCAGCAGCGTGGGGCTAGCGGGAGGGCCGTCCACCGGGGAGCTGTTTTTT. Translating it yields CASSVGLAGGPSTGELFF.